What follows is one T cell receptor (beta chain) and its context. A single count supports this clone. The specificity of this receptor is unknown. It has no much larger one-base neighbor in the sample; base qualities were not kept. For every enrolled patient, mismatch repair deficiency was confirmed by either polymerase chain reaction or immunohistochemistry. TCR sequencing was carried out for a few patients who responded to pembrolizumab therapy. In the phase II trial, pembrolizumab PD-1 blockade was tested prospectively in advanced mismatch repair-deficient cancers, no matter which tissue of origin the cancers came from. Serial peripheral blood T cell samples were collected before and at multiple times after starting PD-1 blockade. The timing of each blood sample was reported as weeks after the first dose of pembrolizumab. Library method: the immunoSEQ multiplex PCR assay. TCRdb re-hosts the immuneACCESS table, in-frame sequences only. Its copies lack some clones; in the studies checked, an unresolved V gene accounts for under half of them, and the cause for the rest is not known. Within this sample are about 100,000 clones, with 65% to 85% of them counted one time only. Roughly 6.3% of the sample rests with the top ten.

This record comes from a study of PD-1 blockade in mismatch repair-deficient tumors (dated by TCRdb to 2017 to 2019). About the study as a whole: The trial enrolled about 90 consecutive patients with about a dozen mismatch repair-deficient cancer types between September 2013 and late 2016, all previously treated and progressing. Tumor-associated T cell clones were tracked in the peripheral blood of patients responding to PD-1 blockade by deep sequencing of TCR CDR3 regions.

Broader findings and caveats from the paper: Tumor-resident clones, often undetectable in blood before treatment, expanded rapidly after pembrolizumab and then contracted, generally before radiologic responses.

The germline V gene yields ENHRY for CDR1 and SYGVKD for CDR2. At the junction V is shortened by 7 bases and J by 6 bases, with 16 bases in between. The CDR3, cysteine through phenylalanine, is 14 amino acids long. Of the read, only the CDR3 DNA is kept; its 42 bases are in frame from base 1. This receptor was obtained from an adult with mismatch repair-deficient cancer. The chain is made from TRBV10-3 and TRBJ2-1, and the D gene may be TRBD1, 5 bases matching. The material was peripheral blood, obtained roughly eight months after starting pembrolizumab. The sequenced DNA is TGTGCCATCAAACAGGACACGTCGTTCAATGAGCAGTTCTTC. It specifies CAIKQDTSFNEQFF.